This entry features one TCR beta chain sequence. No antigen is known for it. This sample is part of a study of cytomegalovirus exposure and HLA in healthy donors. Study observations and caveats: Per published accounts, TCR beta sequences correctly predicted the HLA-A and HLA-B alleles of most subjects. Earlier findings revealed that most TCR beta V segments proved productive either about 87% or about 30% of the time.

The PCR was carried out with 60 Vbeta primers and 13 Jbeta primers. The table came from immunoSEQ multiplex PCR; TCRdb's copy has only in-frame clones and leaves some out. The profile shows about 200,000 clones, 70% to 85% of them singletons. From germline, CDR1 is MDHEN and CDR2 SYDVKM. Germline trimming cut 5 bases from V and 5 bases from J; bases unmatched to any gene: 14. The CDR3 is 16 amino acids. Material for sequencing was PBMCs. The receptor comes from a man aged 45-65 years in good health and CMV-seronegative. The chain links TRBV28 to TRBJ2-7; TRBD1 matches 8 bases. CDR3: CASSVPLGTGLNEQYF. CDR3 DNA sequence: TGTGCCAGCAGTGTTCCCCTGGGGACAGGTTTGAACGAGCAGTACTTC.